Presented here are 20 T cell receptor beta chains from one specimen sequenced in a study of T cell repertoires in cytomegalovirus infection. TCRdb fed the reads into MiXCR, producing one record per CDR3 protein. The repertoire holds 150,000 to 200,000 distinct CDR3 sequences, with approximately 30% as singletons. Material for sequencing was PBMCs. These receptors all stem from a human donor in good health (CMV status not recorded). Some clones in this sample may be carry-over from other donors' samples.

The chain employs TRBV6-5 and TRBJ1-1, with a tentative D call TRBD1 (5 bases). The CDR3 length is 15 residues. V shed 5 bases and J shed 1 base, with 14 bases lying between them. The germline V gene has CDR1 MNHEY and CDR2 SVGAGI. The chain's CDR3 is CASSHRTMRNTEAFF. CDR3 in DNA: TGTGCCAGCAGTCATCGGACAATGCGGAACACTGAAGCTTTCTTT.

The chain joins TRBV5-5 to TRBJ1-1; TRBD1 aligns across 8 bases. V shed 2 bases and J 1 base; nucleotides not matched to a gene: 4. Germline-derived CDR1 and CDR2 are SGHKS and YYEKEE (reference sequence). The CDR3 runs 15 residues. CDR3 coding DNA: TGTGCCAGCAGCTTTTCCGGGACAGGGAACACTGAAGCTTTCTTT. Its translation is CASSFSGTGNTEAFF. The variable domain in full, completed from reference TRBV5-5 and TRBJ1-1, reads DAGVTQSPTHLIKTRGQQVTLRCSPISGHKSVSWYQQVLGQGPQFIFQYYEKEERGRGNFPDRFSARQFPNYSSELNVNALLLGDSALYLCASSFSGTGNTEAFFGQGTRLTVV.

The genes are TRBV5-6 and TRBJ1-1; no firm D call. Germline V gene sequence: CDR1 SGHDT, CDR2 YYEEEE. Trimming removed 2 bases at V and 0 bases at J, with 11 bases between. The CDR3 consists of 15 residues. The CDR3 spells CASSFLTAVNTEAFF. In nucleotides, the CDR3 is TGTGCCAGCAGCTTTTTAACGGCAGTGAACACTGAAGCTTTCTTT.

This clonotype was recorded only once. CDR3 DNA sequence: TGTGCCAGCCTGACAGGAGGGGAAGATACGCAGTATTTT. It is translated as CASLTGGEDTQYF. The gene calls are TRBV12-3 or TRBV12-4 and TRBJ2-3; D tentatively reads TRBD1 or TRBD2 (6 bases each). The CDR3 length is 13 residues. Trimming left V 8 bases short and J 5 bases short, with 14 bases between.

This chain joins TRBV5-6 and TRBJ2-7; D is unresolved. This CDR3 has 16 amino acids. V was shortened by 4 bases and J by 3 bases, with 20 bases between the two germline ends. CDR1 and CDR2 (germline): SGHDT, YYEEEE. The CDR3 region is CASSHRPTSTRYEQYF. CDR3 bases: TGTGCCAGCAGCCACCGTCCGACTTCAACCCGCTACGAGCAGTACTTC.

This clonotype was picked up one time. The chain combines TRBV19 with TRBJ1-2; 7 bases match TRBD1. Germline CDR1 LNHDA, CDR2 SQIVND (reference sequence). The CDR3 has 16 residues. The ends lost 2 bases at V and 6 bases at J; junction bases unmatched: 12. CDR3 region: CASSIKIGTVGNGYTF. The CDR3 nucleotides are TGTGCCAGTAGTATAAAAATCGGGACAGTCGGCAATGGCTACACCTTC.

A few counts support this clonotype. The genes are TRBV20-1 and TRBJ1-1, with a tentative D call TRBD1 (5 bases). CDR3 length: 12 amino acids. V lost 0 bases and J 5 bases, leaving 7 bases between the germline ends. The germline V gene encodes CDR1 DFQATT and CDR2 SNEGSKA (reference sequence). The CDR3, as DNA: TGCAGTGCTAGAGAGGGGGGGACTGAAGCTTTCTTT. It specifies CSAREGGTEAFF.

V and J are TRBV12-3 or TRBV12-4 and TRBJ2-1; 7 bases match TRBD1. The CDR3 runs to 14 residues. With 3 bases clipped from V and 7 bases from J, the junction kept 6 bases outside the gene matches. CDR3 in amino acids: CASSLKGQRNEQFF. CDR3 in DNA: TGTGCCAGCAGTTTGAAGGGACAGCGGAATGAGCAGTTCTTC.

This clonotype was counted only a few times. V and J are TRBV29-1 and TRBJ2-5; 7 bases align to TRBD2. Germline-derived CDR1 and CDR2 are SQVTM and ANQGSEA. The CDR3 totals 13 residues. V lost 5 bases and J lost 1; bases outside the gene matches: 4. The DNA of the CDR3 is TGCAGCGTTTTGTCTAGCGGCCAAGAGACCCAGTACTTC. This codes for CSVLSSGQETQYF.

In this sample, this clonotype turned up many times. The chain recombines TRBV7-2 with TRBJ2-6; tentatively, D is TRBD2 (6 bases). V dropped 2 bases and J dropped 3 bases, with 17 bases sitting between them. CDR3 length: 18 amino acids. Germline V CDR1 and CDR2: SGHTA, FQGNSA. DNA for the CDR3: TGTGCCAGCAGCTTACGTGTCTCGGCGGGGTATGGGGCCAACGTCCTGACTTTC. This sequence encodes CASSLRVSAGYGANVLTF.

Concerning this clonotype: A read error may be the cause here, since a much bigger clone is one base away. The gene calls are TRBV7-2 and TRBJ1-2; D remains unclear. The CDR3 spans 12 residues. CDR1 is SGHTA, CDR2 FQGNSA, per germline. The ends were cut back, 6 bases at V and 8 bases at J, with 13 bases in the middle. CDR3 sequence (DNA): TGTGCCAGCAGGCAGCGGGAGGAAGGCTACACCTTC. Its translation is CASRQREEGYTF.

The chain joins TRBV29-1 to TRBJ1-2, with D perhaps matching TRBD1 (6 bases). The CDR3 sequence is 14 residues long. Germline CDR1 SQVTM, CDR2 ANQGSEA. Trimming pared 1 base from V and 0 bases from J, leaving 9 bases between. The chain's CDR3 is CSVEGGRTNYGYTF. CDR3 sequence (DNA): TGCAGCGTTGAAGGGGGGCGGACTAACTATGGCTACACCTTC.

CDR3 region: CASRLTGSVDTQYF. The CDR3 coding sequence is TGTGCCAGCAGATTAACAGGGAGTGTGGATACGCAGTATTTT. The rearrangement joins TRBV12-3 or TRBV12-4 to TRBJ2-3, with a weak D call TRBD1 (6 bases). The CDR3 contains 14 residues. Trimming took 6 bases from V and 6 from J, leaving 16 bases between them.

This clonotype was recorded a few times. The CDR3 bases are TGTGCCAGCAGCTTATCTCTAGCGGACTACAATGAGCAGTTCTTC. Residues: CASSLSLADYNEQFF. The genes are TRBV11-3 and TRBJ2-1; 7 bases line up with TRBD2. Germline V gene lookup returns CDR1 SGHNT and CDR2 YENEEA. The CDR3 contains 15 residues. Losses at the gene ends were 2 bases for V and 3 bases for J; bases not matched to a gene: 4.

J is TRBJ2-5 and V is TRBV7-2; tentatively, D is TRBD1 (6 bases). From germline, CDR1 is SGHTA and CDR2 FQGNSA. Deletions cut 4 bases from V and 3 bases from J, with 9 bases between. The CDR3 spans 13 residues. As DNA, the CDR3 is TGTGCCAGCAGCTCCAGGACAGAAGAGACCCAGTACTTC. Its protein product is CASSSRTEETQYF.

This clonotype was recorded a few times. The genes are TRBV12-3 or TRBV12-4 and TRBJ1-5; TRBD1 matches 9 bases. V shed 5 bases and J 0 bases; nucleotides not matched to a gene: 8. The CDR3 is 17 residues long. The DNA of the CDR3 is TGTGCCAGCAGTCGAACCGGGACAGGGATTAGCAATCAGCCCCAGCATTTT. It encodes CASSRTGTGISNQPQHF.

This clonotype was seen a handful of times. The chain recombines TRBV7-2 with TRBJ2-7, with 10 bases lining up with TRBD1. CDR1 is SGHTA and CDR2 is FQGNSA in the germline V gene. Trimming at V came to 3 bases and at J to 5 bases, leaving 1 base not matched to a gene. The CDR3 length is 13 residues. The CDR3 nucleotides read TGTGCCAGCAGCTTGGACAGGGGGGACGAGCAGTACTTC. Protein product: CASSLDRGDEQYF.

The chain employs TRBV19 and TRBJ2-2; a weak D match, TRBD1 (5 bases). Trimming shortened V by 7 bases and J by 0 bases, and 12 bases separated the two germline ends. The CDR3 runs to 15 residues. Germline-derived CDR1 and CDR2 are LNHDA and SQIVND (reference sequence). As DNA, the CDR3 is TGTGCCAGTATTTGGGGCCCTTCGAACACCGGGGAGCTGTTTTTT. Encoded protein: CASIWGPSNTGELFF.

CDR3 residues: CASSAYRGQETQYF. The CDR3 DNA reads TGTGCCAGCAGCGCATACAGGGGTCAAGAGACCCAGTACTTC. The chain employs TRBV5-4 and TRBJ2-5; the match to TRBD1 covers 7 bases. In germline, CDR1 is SGHNT, CDR2 YYREEE (reference sequence). CDR3 size: 14 residues. Unmatched junction bases numbered 5, after V lost 4 bases and J lost 2 bases.

V is TRBV6-5 and J is TRBJ2-3; no firm D call. V lost 0 bases and J 5 bases, leaving 6 bases between the germline ends. Germline-derived CDR1 and CDR2 are MNHEY and SVGAGI. The CDR3 has 13 residues. The CDR3 bases are TGTGCCAGCAGTTACTCGTTGGGAGATACGCAGTATTTT. Translating gives CASSYSLGDTQYF.